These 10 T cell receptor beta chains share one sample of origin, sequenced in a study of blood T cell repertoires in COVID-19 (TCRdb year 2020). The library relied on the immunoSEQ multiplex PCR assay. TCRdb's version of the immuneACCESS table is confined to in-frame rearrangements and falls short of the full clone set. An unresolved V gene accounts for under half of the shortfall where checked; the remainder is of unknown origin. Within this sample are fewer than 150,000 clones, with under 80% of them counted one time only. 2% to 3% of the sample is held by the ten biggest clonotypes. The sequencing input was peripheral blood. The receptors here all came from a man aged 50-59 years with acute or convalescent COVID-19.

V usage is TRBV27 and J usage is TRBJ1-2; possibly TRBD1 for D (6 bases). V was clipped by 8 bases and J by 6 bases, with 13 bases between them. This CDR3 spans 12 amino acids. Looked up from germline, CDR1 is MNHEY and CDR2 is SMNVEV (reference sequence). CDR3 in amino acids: CASVGGADGYTF. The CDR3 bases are TGTGCCAGCGTGGGGGGGGCGGATGGCTACACCTTC.

The CDR3 DNA reads as TGTGCCAGCAAGCCGGGGGGAGAGACCCAGTACTTC. Residues: CASKPGGETQYF. V is TRBV6-5 and J is TRBJ2-5, with 7 bases lining up with TRBD2. V was pared by 7 bases and J by 4 bases, with 3 bases of the junction left unmatched. Germline V gene lookup returns CDR1 MNHEY and CDR2 SVGAGI. This CDR3 is 12 amino acids long.

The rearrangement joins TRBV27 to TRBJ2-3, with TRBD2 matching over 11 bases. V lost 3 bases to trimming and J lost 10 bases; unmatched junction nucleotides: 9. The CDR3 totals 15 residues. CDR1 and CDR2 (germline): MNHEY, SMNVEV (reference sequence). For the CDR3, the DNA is TGTGCCAGCAGTTTGTCCACCTCGGGACTAGCGGCGCAGTATTTT. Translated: CASSLSTSGLAAQYF.

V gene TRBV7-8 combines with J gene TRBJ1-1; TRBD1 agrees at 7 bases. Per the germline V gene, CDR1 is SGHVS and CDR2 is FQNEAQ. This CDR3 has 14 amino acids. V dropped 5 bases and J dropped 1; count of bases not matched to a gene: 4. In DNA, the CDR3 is TGTGCCAGCAGCCAAAACAGGGGGAACACTGAAGCTTTCTTT. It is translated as CASSQNRGNTEAFF.

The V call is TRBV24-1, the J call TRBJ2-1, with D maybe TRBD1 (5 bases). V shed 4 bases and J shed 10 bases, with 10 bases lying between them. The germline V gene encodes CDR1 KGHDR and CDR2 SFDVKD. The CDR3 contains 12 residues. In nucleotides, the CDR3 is TGTGCCACCAGTGACCCCTGGACAGAGCAGTTCTTC. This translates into CATSDPWTEQFF.

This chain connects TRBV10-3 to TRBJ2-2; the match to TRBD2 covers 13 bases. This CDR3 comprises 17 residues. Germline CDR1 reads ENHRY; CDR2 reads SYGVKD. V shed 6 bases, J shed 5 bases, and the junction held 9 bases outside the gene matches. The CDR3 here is CAIRTTGLAGKTGELFF. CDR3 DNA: TGTGCCATCAGGACCACGGGACTAGCGGGAAAAACCGGGGAGCTGTTTTTT.

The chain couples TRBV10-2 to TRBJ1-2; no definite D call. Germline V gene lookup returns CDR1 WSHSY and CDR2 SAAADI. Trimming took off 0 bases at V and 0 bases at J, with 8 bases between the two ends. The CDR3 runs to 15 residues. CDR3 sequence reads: CASSESRLANYGYTF. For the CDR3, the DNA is TGCGCCAGCAGTGAGTCGAGATTAGCTAACTATGGCTACACCTTC.

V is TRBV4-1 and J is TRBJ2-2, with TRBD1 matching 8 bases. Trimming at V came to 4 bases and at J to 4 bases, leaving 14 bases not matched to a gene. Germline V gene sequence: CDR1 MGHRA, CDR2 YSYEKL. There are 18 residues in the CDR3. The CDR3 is CASSPYSPGQVLTGELFF. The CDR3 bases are TGCGCCAGCAGCCCCTACTCTCCGGGACAGGTGCTCACCGGGGAGCTGTTTTTT.

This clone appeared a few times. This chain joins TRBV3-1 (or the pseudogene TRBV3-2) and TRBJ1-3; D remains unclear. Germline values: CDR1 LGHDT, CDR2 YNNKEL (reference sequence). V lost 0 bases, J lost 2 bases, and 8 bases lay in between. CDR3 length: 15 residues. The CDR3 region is CASSQEAGTGNTIYF. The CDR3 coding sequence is TGTGCCAGCAGCCAAGAGGCCGGGACTGGAAACACCATATATTTT.

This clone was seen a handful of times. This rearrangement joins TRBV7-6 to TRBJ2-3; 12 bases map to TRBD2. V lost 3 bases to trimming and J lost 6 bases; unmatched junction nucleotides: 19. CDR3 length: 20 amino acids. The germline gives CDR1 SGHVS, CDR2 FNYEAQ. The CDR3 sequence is CASSFGASGGAFSFGDTQYF. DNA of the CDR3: TGTGCCAGCAGCTTCGGAGCTAGCGGGGGGGCATTTTCTTTCGGGGATACGCAGTATTTT.